The source of this TCR beta chain is a study of cytomegalovirus exposure and HLA in healthy donors. Study at large: Roughly 85 million unique TCRs from HLA-typed donors made up an early data release. Overall study results and limits: TCR beta V- and J-gene trimming was later associated with a missense DCLRE1C variant. Accurate prediction of most subjects' HLA-A and HLA-B alleles from TCR beta sequences was reported. Specific recognition of CMV antigens was confirmed in vitro for three chains (all CMV-associated).

13 Jbeta primers and 60 Vbeta primers were used for the PCR. TCRdb's table, derived via immunoSEQ multiplex PCR, lists solely in-frame clones and lacks some. The sample includes around 40,000 clones, about 72% of them seen just once. On this clone itself: Its antigen remains unknown.

This receptor was identified in a man aged 25 to 40 in good health and CMV-seronegative. Sequencing was carried out using PBMCs.

The CDR3 region has the DNA TGTGCCAGCTATCCGGGTTATTCGGGAGCAGATACGCAGTATTTT. Translating gives CASYPGYSGADTQYF. The chain is built from TRBV5-8 and TRBJ2-3; TRBD2 is a possible D gene (6 bases). Per germline, CDR1 SGHTS and CDR2 YDEGEE. The V gene lost 7 bases and the J gene lost 4 bases, with 19 bases spanning the gap. The CDR3 runs 15 residues.